These T cell receptor beta chains were read from a single sample in a study of post-analysis software for immune sequencing data. A single record per CDR3 protein comes from TCRdb applying MiXCR to the PCR reads. The sample yields 350,000 to 450,000 distinct CDR3 sequences, less than 35% seen once. The sample comprised blood. These receptors all come from a girl aged 10 to 17 with multiple sclerosis. The CDR3 runs from the conserved cysteine through the conserved F or W. A D gene is named only where the DNA matches it firmly. Clone size is given for some rows only: seen once, a few or many times, or a class if the clone is expanded.

V: TRBV3-1
D: NA
size: NA
J: TRBJ2-1
DNA: TGTGCCAGCAGCCTCTTACAGGGAAGTCCGTTCTTC
CDR3: CASSLLQGSPFF

V: TRBV4-1
D: TRBD2
size: NA
J: TRBJ2-7
DNA: TGCGCCAGCAGCCAAGAAGGAGGCGGGAGCTACGAGCAGTACTTC
CDR3: CASSQEGGGSYEQYF

V: TRBV20-1
D: TRBD1
size: few
J: TRBJ1-1
DNA: TGCAGTGCTAGAGACCGAGGACAGGGTACTTTGGCTTTCTTT
CDR3: CSARDRGQGTLAFF

V: TRBV4-2
D: NA
size: NA
J: TRBJ2-7
DNA: TGTGCCAGCAGCCTAGACCGGGACCAGACCTACGAGCAGTACTTC
CDR3: CASSLDRDQTYEQYF

V: TRBV20-1
D: NA
size: NA
J: TRBJ1-1
DNA: TGCAGTGCTCCATCCAGTGGGCGGGGGGCAGCTTTCTTT
CDR3: CSAPSSGRGAAFF

V: TRBV5-6
D: TRBD2
size: few
J: TRBJ2-5
DNA: TGTGCCAGCAGCGGACTAGCGAAAGAGACCCAGTACTTC
CDR3: CASSGLAKETQYF

V: TRBV11-2
D: NA
size: NA
J: TRBJ2-5
DNA: TGTGCCAGCAGCCGATTCGGGGGCGAAGAGACCCAGTACTTC
CDR3: CASSRFGGEETQYF

V: TRBV6-6
D: NA
size: many
J: TRBJ2-3
DNA: TGTGCCAGCAGCCACCTGGATACGCAGTATTTT
CDR3: CASSHLDTQYF

V: TRBV29-1
D: NA
size: NA
J: TRBJ1-2
DNA: TGCAGCACAGACGACCCGATTGCCTATGGCTACACCTTC
CDR3: CSTDDPIAYGYTF

V: TRBV25-1
D: NA
size: NA
J: TRBJ2-1
DNA: TGTGCCAGCAGTGGGAACAATGAGCAGTTCTTC
CDR3: CASSGNNEQFF

V: TRBV6-1
D: NA
size: few
J: TRBJ2-3
DNA: TGTGCCAGCAGTGGACAGACCACAGATACGCAGTATTTT
CDR3: CASSGQTTDTQYF

V: TRBV27
D: NA
size: once
J: TRBJ1-6
DNA: TGTGCCAGCGGACCCCTTTCTAATTCACCCCTCCACTTT
CDR3: CASGPLSNSPLHF

V: TRBV20-1
D: TRBD2
size: NA
J: TRBJ2-3
DNA: TGCAGTGCTAGCCAAATTTCCGGGGGGGCCGATACGCAGTATTTT
CDR3: CSASQISGGADTQYF

V: TRBV12-3/TRBV12-4
D: NA
size: NA
J: TRBJ1-4
DNA: TGTGCCAGCAGCCCGTTGGAAGCGGAAAAACTGTTTTTT
CDR3: CASSPLEAEKLFF

V: TRBV18
D: NA
size: NA
J: TRBJ2-7
DNA: TGTGCCAGCTCACCGGGGCCATCTTATGAATTGTCCTACGAGCAGTACTTC
CDR3: CASSPGPSYELSYEQYF

V: TRBV5-1
D: NA
size: few
J: TRBJ2-5
DNA: TGCGCCAGCAGCTTCAACAGGGAGAAGGAGACCCAGTACTTC
CDR3: CASSFNREKETQYF

V: TRBV7-3
D: NA
size: once
J: TRBJ2-5
DNA: TGTGCCAGCAGCCCCGCGGTTCTGGGCGGAAGACAGACCCAGTACTTC
CDR3: CASSPAVLGGRQTQYF

V: TRBV28
D: NA
size: NA
J: TRBJ1-5
DNA: TGTGCCAGCAGTTTAGATGAAAATCAGCCCCAGCATTTT
CDR3: CASSLDENQPQHF

V: TRBV5-1
D: TRBD1
size: NA
J: TRBJ1-2
DNA: TGCGCCAGCAGGATGGGACAGGGGAACGGCTACACCTTC
CDR3: CASRMGQGNGYTF

V: TRBV4-3
D: NA
size: NA
J: TRBJ2-1
DNA: TGCGCCAGCAGCCGAGTACAGGGCGCAAGCTCCTACAATGAGCAGTTCTTC
CDR3: CASSRVQGASSYNEQFF

V: TRBV4-3
D: NA
size: NA
J: TRBJ1-6
DNA: TGCGCCAGCAGCCAAGACGGTGGAGAATCACCCCTCCACTTT
CDR3: CASSQDGGESPLHF

V: TRBV20-1
D: NA
size: few
J: TRBJ2-3
DNA: TGCAGTGCTAGAGATCCTCAGGGGAGCACAGATACGCAGTATTTT
CDR3: CSARDPQGSTDTQYF

V: TRBV24-1
D: NA
size: NA
J: TRBJ2-3
DNA: TGTGCCACCAGTGAGGGGTCCGCTACGCAGTATTTT
CDR3: CATSEGSATQYF

V: TRBV5-1
D: NA
size: NA
J: TRBJ2-7
DNA: TGCGCCAGCAGCTTGGAAGTCAGGGTTTCCTACGAGCAGTACTTC
CDR3: CASSLEVRVSYEQYF

V: TRBV6-2/TRBV6-3
D: TRBD1
size: NA
J: TRBJ2-7
DNA: TGTGCCAGCAGTGAAGGACAGGGTTACCACGAGCAGTACTTC
CDR3: CASSEGQGYHEQYF

V: TRBV27
D: NA
size: once
J: TRBJ1-2
DNA: TGTGCCACCAAAACCGGGCCGAGTTGGGAGGCTAACTATGGCTACACCTTC
CDR3: CATKTGPSWEANYGYTF

V: TRBV4-1
D: NA
size: NA
J: TRBJ2-6
DNA: TGCGCCAGCAGCCAAGAGACAGCCTCTGGGGCCAACGTCCTGACTTTC
CDR3: CASSQETASGANVLTF

V: TRBV7-3
D: TRBD1
size: few
J: TRBJ2-7
DNA: TGTGCCACCACCGGACAGGGAACCTACGAGCAGTACTTC
CDR3: CATTGQGTYEQYF

V: TRBV10-3
D: TRBD1
size: many
J: TRBJ1-1
DNA: TGTGCCACCGGACAGGGAGGCACTGAAGCTTTCTTT
CDR3: CATGQGGTEAFF

V: TRBV12-3/TRBV12-4
D: NA
size: NA
J: TRBJ2-3
DNA: TGTGCCAGCAGTCCAGGGGCAGGGCCCGCGGCGCAGTATTTT
CDR3: CASSPGAGPAAQYF

V: TRBV12-3/TRBV12-4
D: NA
size: NA
J: TRBJ1-4
DNA: TGTGCCAGCAGTTTAGGCGGGGATGTAAGCGAAAAACTGTTTTTT
CDR3: CASSLGGDVSEKLFF

V: TRBV7-3
D: NA
size: NA
J: TRBJ2-1
DNA: TGTGCCAGCAGCCACGGAGGCCACAATGAGCAGTTCTTC
CDR3: CASSHGGHNEQFF

V: TRBV20-1
D: TRBD2
size: few
J: TRBJ2-3
DNA: TGCAGTGCTAGAGATGGACTAGAGGCAGATACGCAGTATTTT
CDR3: CSARDGLEADTQYF

V: TRBV20-1
D: NA
size: few
J: TRBJ2-7
DNA: TGCAGTGTCCGGAGCTCCTACGAGCAGTACTTC
CDR3: CSVRSSYEQYF

V: TRBV9
D: TRBD1
size: NA
J: TRBJ2-3
DNA: TGTGCCAGCACCCACGAGGGGGCTGGGCCGGGTACGCAGTATTTT
CDR3: CASTHEGAGPGTQYF

V: TRBV6-5
D: NA
size: few
J: TRBJ2-3
DNA: TGTGCCAGCAGTAACCGGCGCACAGATACGCAGTATTTT
CDR3: CASSNRRTDTQYF

V: TRBV5-5
D: TRBD1
size: NA
J: TRBJ2-7
DNA: TGTGCCAGCAGCATAGAACAGGGGGCCTACGAGCAGTACTTC
CDR3: CASSIEQGAYEQYF

V: TRBV7-2
D: TRBD1
size: many
J: TRBJ2-1
DNA: TGTGCCAGCAGCCCCAGACAGGGGTACTACAATGAGCAGTTCTTC
CDR3: CASSPRQGYYNEQFF

V: TRBV29-1
D: NA
size: NA
J: TRBJ1-2
DNA: TGCAGCACCCACAGTCCCGTTAACTATGGCTACACCTTC
CDR3: CSTHSPVNYGYTF

V: TRBV6-5
D: NA
size: NA
J: TRBJ1-1
DNA: TGTGCCAGCAGTTACAAGGGCCAGGGGAACACTGAAGCTTTCTTT
CDR3: CASSYKGQGNTEAFF

V: TRBV20-1
D: NA
size: many
J: TRBJ1-1
DNA: TGCAGTGCTAGAGAGGAAGGGAGGGGGTGGAACACTGAAGCTTTCTTT
CDR3: CSAREEGRGWNTEAFF

V: TRBV12-3/TRBV12-4
D: NA
size: NA
J: TRBJ1-1
DNA: TGTGCCAGCAGCCTATCAGGGATTACTGAAGCTTTCTTT
CDR3: CASSLSGITEAFF